The 30 T cell receptor beta chains below were found in one sample sequenced in a study of blood T cell repertoires in COVID-19. Clones were sequenced by immunoSEQ multiplex PCR, and TCRdb holds only the in-frame ones, with some missing. The data hold under 200,000 clones, with 89% observed a single time. The sample consisted of PBMCs or T cells enriched from blood (not recorded which). These receptors came from a woman younger than 30 who had recovered from COVID-19.

The V call is TRBV7-9, the J call TRBJ1-2; 7 nucleotides match TRBD1. V trimming: 4 bases; J trimming: 4 bases; junction bases outside the gene matches: 9. This CDR3 is built from 15 residues. The germline CDR1 and CDR2 sequences are SEHNR and FQNEAQ (reference sequence). Here the CDR3 reads CASSSTGNSRYGYTF. The DNA for the CDR3 is TGTGCCAGCAGCTCGACAGGGAACTCCCGCTATGGCTACACCTTC.

The gene calls are TRBV6-5 and TRBJ2-5; tentatively, D is TRBD1 (5 bases). CDR1 is MNHEY, CDR2 SVGAGI, per germline. This CDR3 contains 14 residues. The ends were cut back, 4 bases at V and 5 bases at J, with 14 bases in the middle. The CDR3 nucleotides are TGTGCCAGCAGTTTAGGGGTCAGGGTGGAGACCCAGTACTTC. This encodes CASSLGVRVETQYF.

The rearrangement uses TRBV28 and TRBJ1-4; D call uncertain. This CDR3 is 16 amino acids long. CDR1 and CDR2 (germline): MDHEN, SYDVKM. V was shortened by 5 bases and J by 0 bases, with 13 bases between the two germline ends. CDR3 bases: TGTGCCAGCAGTCCAATCTCCTACCCAACTAATGAAAAACTGTTTTTT. The encoded protein is CASSPISYPTNEKLFF.

The chain uses TRBV7-9 and TRBJ1-2; D is uncertain. CDR1 is SEHNR and CDR2 is FQNEAQ in the germline V gene (reference sequence). The CDR3 contains 14 residues. Trimming removed 1 base from V and 3 bases from J, with 9 bases in between. The CDR3 sequence is CASSLESGDYGYTF. In DNA form, the CDR3 reads TGTGCCAGCAGCTTAGAGTCCGGGGACTATGGCTACACCTTC.

The genes are TRBV2 and TRBJ2-7; TRBD1 agrees at 8 bases. V dropped 5 bases and J dropped 7; count of bases not matched to a gene: 13. CDR1 SNHLY and CDR2 FYNNEI come from the germline V gene. This CDR3 is 15 amino acids long. The CDR3 region has the DNA TGTGCCAGCAGTCCGGACAGGGTGCCAGGAGGGGAGCAGTACTTC. Translated, it gives CASSPDRVPGGEQYF.

V is TRBV7-2 and J is TRBJ1-2; 8 bases map to TRBD1. Trimming took 6 bases from V and 7 from J; bases not matched to a gene: 10. CDR1 SGHTA and CDR2 FQGNSA come from the germline V gene. The CDR3 totals 14 residues. This CDR3 is CASSQSQGAGGYTF. CDR3 DNA: TGTGCCAGCAGTCAATCCCAGGGGGCGGGTGGCTACACCTTC.

CDR3 amino acids: CASSEFGPNQPQHF. The CDR3 DNA is TGTGCCAGCAGTGAATTTGGCCCGAATCAGCCCCAGCATTTT. The J gene is TRBJ1-5, the V gene TRBV25-1, with D unclear. The V and J ends lost 1 base and 4 bases respectively, with 8 bases between them. In germline, CDR1 is MGHDK, CDR2 SYGVNS. This CDR3 has 14 residues.

V gene TRBV27 combines with J gene TRBJ1-5, with TRBD1 matching over 8 bases. Looked up from germline, CDR1 is MNHEY and CDR2 is SMNVEV (reference sequence). CDR3 length: 17 amino acids. The J segment lost 1 base and the V segment lost 8 bases, leaving 13 bases of the junction unmatched. The CDR3 spells CASRKGQVGASNQPQHF. The DNA for the CDR3 is TGTGCCAGCCGGAAGGGACAGGTCGGGGCGAGCAATCAGCCCCAGCATTTT.

About this clone: The junction differs from germline at one of its ends, possibly a read error. The chain recombines TRBV3-1 (or the pseudogene TRBV3-2) with TRBJ1-2, with unresolved D. The CDR3 loop spans 11 amino acids. The germline gives CDR1 LGHDT, CDR2 YNNKEL (reference sequence). CDR3 DNA: TGTGCCAGCAGCGCAGGACCGGGGTACTCCTTC. It yields the protein CASSAGPGYSF.

The chain uses TRBV9 and TRBJ2-1, with 8 bases that match TRBD2. V lost 3 bases, J lost 6 bases, and 8 bases stayed unmatched. CDR3 size: 15 residues. Germline CDR1 reads SGDLS; CDR2 reads YYNGEE. The CDR3 nucleotides are TGTGCCAGCAGCGGATGGGCGGGGGGACGCAATGAGCAGTTCTTC. It is translated as CASSGWAGGRNEQFF.

The chain carries TRBV28 and TRBJ1-2; 7 bases align to TRBD1. V lost 7 bases to trimming and J lost 0 bases; unmatched junction nucleotides: 8. Per the germline V gene, CDR1 is MDHEN and CDR2 is SYDVKM. The CDR3 consists of 15 residues. The CDR3 nucleotides are TGTGCCAGCACCAATTTGGACAGGACTAACTATGGCTACACCTTC. Translating it yields CASTNLDRTNYGYTF.

The chain carries TRBV5-1 and TRBJ1-3; 7 bases map to TRBD1. The CDR3 sequence is 14 residues long. V shed 2 bases and J 3 bases; nucleotides not matched to a gene: 2. Germline V CDR1 and CDR2: SGHRS, YFSETQ. CDR3 sequence reads: CASSLQGYGNTIYF. The CDR3 nucleotides are TGCGCCAGCAGCTTACAGGGGTATGGAAACACCATATATTTT.

This chain connects TRBV5-1 to TRBJ1-1; TRBD1 aligns across 9 bases. V lost 0 bases and J lost 11; bases outside the gene matches: 14. CDR3 length: 16 residues. Per the germline V gene, CDR1 is SGHRS and CDR2 is YFSETQ. The CDR3 is CASSLDRPGQGSSAFF. The CDR3 nucleotides read TGCGCCAGCAGCTTGGATAGACCGGGACAGGGTTCATCGGCTTTCTTT.

The chain joins TRBV3-1 (or the pseudogene TRBV3-2) to TRBJ1-4; D may be TRBD1 (5 bases). The CDR3 is made up of 16 amino acids. In germline, CDR1 is LGHDT, CDR2 YNNKEL (reference sequence). V was trimmed by 3 bases and J by 4 bases, leaving 15 bases between them. This CDR3 reads CASSQTAGQGNEKLFF. The CDR3 DNA reads TGTGCCAGCAGCCAGACCGCGGGGCAAGGTAATGAAAAACTGTTTTTT.

This chain links TRBV2 with TRBJ2-2; 8 nucleotides align to TRBD2. Trimming cost V 0 bases and J 3 bases; bases outside gene matches: 6. The CDR3 is 17 amino acids. Germline CDR1 is SNHLY and CDR2 is FYNNEI. The CDR3 loop reads CASSEAHGGADTGELFF. CDR3 nucleotides: TGTGCCAGCAGTGAAGCCCACGGGGGGGCAGACACCGGGGAGCTGTTTTTT.

This chain links TRBV4-1 with TRBJ2-1; TRBD1 matches 8 bases. Losses at the gene ends were 1 base for V and 6 bases for J; bases not matched to a gene: 11. Germline values: CDR1 MGHRA, CDR2 YSYEKL. The CDR3 consists of 17 residues. The CDR3 loop is CASSQVFQDRASNEQFF. The CDR3 DNA sequence: TGCGCCAGCAGCCAAGTATTTCAGGACAGGGCTTCCAATGAGCAGTTCTTC.

J is TRBJ1-5 and V is TRBV28, with 8 bases matching TRBD1. The V gene end was trimmed by 4 bases and the J gene end by 5 bases; junction bases not matched to a gene: 7. CDR1 and CDR2 from the germline V gene are MDHEN and SYDVKM. This CDR3 region has 15 residues. CDR3 DNA sequence: TGTGCCAGCAGTTCTACCGGGACAGGATATCAGCCCCAGCATTTT. Translated: CASSSTGTGYQPQHF.

The rearrangement joins TRBV12-3 or TRBV12-4 to TRBJ1-1; a weak D match, TRBD1 (5 bases). Trimming stripped 6 bases from V and 6 bases from J, with 11 bases between. The CDR3 contains 12 residues. The CDR3 DNA reads TGTGCCAGCAGCTCGTACAGGCCTGAAGCTTTCTTT. Protein sequence: CASSSYRPEAFF.

The sample holds a few counts of this clone. The genes are TRBV2 and TRBJ1-5; D not certain. Trimming stripped 3 bases from V and 4 bases from J, with 7 bases between. CDR1 SNHLY and CDR2 FYNNEI come from the germline V gene. The CDR3 extends over 13 amino acids. CDR3 sequence (DNA): TGTGCCAGCAGTGATCGGGTGAATCAGCCCCAGCATTTT. Amino acid sequence: CASSDRVNQPQHF.

The rearrangement uses TRBV3-1 (or the pseudogene TRBV3-2) and TRBJ1-6; TRBD1 matches at 7 bases. This CDR3 has 14 amino acids. CDR1 is LGHDT and CDR2 is YNNKEL in the germline V gene (reference sequence). With V trimmed by 5 bases and J by 8 bases, 6 bases remained unmatched. The CDR3 DNA sequence: TGTGCCAGCAGCTCCGACAGGGTCCATTCACCCCTCCACTTT. Translating it yields CASSSDRVHSPLHF.

This chain connects TRBV5-6 to TRBJ2-2, with D tentatively TRBD2 (6 bases). This CDR3 contains 15 residues. Germline CDR1 and CDR2: SGHDT and YYEEEE. The V and J ends lost 1 base and 8 bases respectively, with 15 bases between them. CDR3 residues: CASSLYAGPEGELFF. CDR3 DNA sequence: TGTGCCAGCAGCTTGTATGCGGGACCTGAGGGGGAGCTGTTTTTT.

The chain is built from TRBV27 and TRBJ1-2; D is undetermined. The CDR3 is 15 amino acids. V lost 1 base and J lost 6, with 15 bases in between. Looked up from germline, CDR1 is MNHEY and CDR2 is SMNVEV (reference sequence). The CDR3 loop reads CASSLYYGVRHGYTF. The CDR3, as DNA: TGTGCCAGCAGTTTATATTACGGGGTGCGGCATGGCTACACCTTC.

This chain links TRBV10-3 with TRBJ1-2, with D possibly matching TRBD1 (6 bases). The CDR3 totals 14 residues. V was pared by 5 bases and J by 6 bases, with 16 bases between. Germline V CDR1 and CDR2: ENHRY, SYGVKD. CDR3 residues: CAISNTGLEDGYTF. In DNA form, the CDR3 reads TGTGCCATCAGTAATACAGGGCTAGAGGATGGCTACACCTTC.

This chain's CDR3 is CASSGDTEAFF. In DNA form, the CDR3 reads TGTGCCAGCAGTGGAGACACTGAAGCTTTCTTT. The chain links TRBV28 to TRBJ1-1, with D unresolved. The germline V and J ends were trimmed by 5 bases and 3 bases, with 4 bases remaining between them. In germline, CDR1 is MDHEN, CDR2 SYDVKM. The CDR3 is 11 amino acids.

The V gene is TRBV19, the J gene TRBJ1-3, with 7 positions matching TRBD1. Germline V lookup: CDR1 LNHDA, CDR2 SQIVND (reference sequence). With V trimmed by 6 bases and J by 6 bases, 8 bases remained unmatched. This CDR3 is built from 14 residues. CDR3 amino acids: CASRVSTGTNTIYF. CDR3 DNA sequence: TGTGCCAGTAGGGTCTCGACAGGGACAAACACCATATATTTT.

This chain links TRBV4-1 with TRBJ1-2; tentatively, D is TRBD1 (5 bases). CDR3 length: 15 residues. Trimming stripped 4 bases from V and 1 base from J, with 13 bases between. Germline V gene lookup returns CDR1 MGHRA and CDR2 YSYEKL. The chain's CDR3 is CASSPQTDDNYGYTF. CDR3 coding DNA: TGCGCCAGCAGCCCCCAGACAGATGATAACTATGGCTACACCTTC.

J is TRBJ2-5 and V is TRBV6-6, with 8 bases matching TRBD1. Trimming removed 5 bases from V and 5 bases from J; junction bases left unmatched: 4. Germline V gene data show CDR1 as MNHNY and CDR2 as SVGAGI (reference sequence). This CDR3 has 13 residues. The CDR3 nucleotides read TGTGCCAGCAGTATCCGGACAGGGGAGACCCAGTACTTC. Protein: CASSIRTGETQYF.

This rearrangement joins TRBV11-2 to TRBJ1-2, with TRBD1 identical over 12 bases. Germline V CDR1 and CDR2: SGHAT, FQNNGV. After removal of 7 bases from V and 4 bases from J, the junction contained 16 bases not matched to a gene. CDR3 length: 18 amino acids. The CDR3 loop reads CASTPLRDRGPLGYGYTF. The CDR3 DNA is TGTGCCAGCACCCCCCTCCGGGACAGGGGGCCTCTAGGCTATGGCTACACCTTC.

V is TRBV5-1 and J is TRBJ2-5; 11 nucleotides agree with TRBD2. The germline V gene encodes CDR1 SGHRS and CDR2 YFSETQ. With V trimmed by 4 bases and J by 2 bases, 10 bases remained unmatched. This CDR3 spans 17 amino acids. CDR3 nucleotide sequence: TGCGCCAGCAGCCGCTGGCCGGGACTAGCGGCACAAGAGACCCAGTACTTC. Protein sequence: CASSRWPGLAAQETQYF.

The rearrangement links TRBV5-1 to TRBJ2-1, with 9 bases lining up with TRBD1. Per the germline V gene, CDR1 is SGHRS and CDR2 is YFSETQ. The V gene end was trimmed by 4 bases and the J gene end by 4 bases; junction bases not matched to a gene: 6. This CDR3 spans 15 amino acids. In nucleotides, the CDR3 is TGCGCCAGCAGCCGGGACAGGGAGAGATACAATGAGCAGTTCTTC. Translated, it gives CASSRDRERYNEQFF.